Following are 25 T cell receptor beta chains from one sample sequenced in a study of regulatory T cells in long-lasting Graves disease. TCR beta libraries were built with iRepertoire HTBI primers and Arm-PCR of CDR3 regions. Via MiXCR, TCRdb re-called the multiplex PCR reads, giving one row per CDR3 protein. This sample has hundreds of thousands of distinct CDR3 sequences, with roughly 12% found just once. The sample's time point: newly diagnosed GD, antithyroid drugs for less than 3 months. RNA from PBMCs was the source of the TCR library. These data were likewise used in another study, on T cells in Graves' hyperthyroidism and ophthalmopathy.

This material consisted of peripheral blood mononuclear cells (PBMCs), taken at new diagnosis, from a patient treated with antithyroid drugs. All receptors come from a man younger than 45 with Graves disease.

This clonotype came up a few times. The gene calls are TRBV6-1 and TRBJ1-2; D gene uncertain. The CDR3 sequence is 16 residues long. Germline V gives CDR1 MNHNS, CDR2 SASEGT. V was cut by 5 bases and J by 1 base, with 17 bases left in between. CDR3 amino acids: CASSPLFGRINYGYTF. CDR3 in DNA: TGTGCCAGCAGTCCTCTTTTCGGCAGGATTAACTATGGCTACACCTTC.

This clonotype was detected a few times. The chain combines TRBV3-1 with TRBJ2-1; 8 bases are shared with TRBD2. Germline CDR1 LGHDT, CDR2 YNNKEL (reference sequence). This CDR3 has 16 residues. Trimming at V came to 1 base and at J to 10 bases, leaving 12 bases not matched to a gene. The CDR3: CASSQVVGRAGGEQFF. In DNA form, the CDR3 reads TGTGCCAGCAGCCAAGTAGTCGGGAGGGCCGGAGGGGAGCAGTTCTTC.

To note about this clonotype: At one end, the junction sequence differs from germline, possibly due to a read error. This chain connects TRBV29-1 to TRBJ2-3; TRBD2 matches at 7 bases. The length of the CDR3 is 16 residues. Germline CDR1 SQVTM, CDR2 ANQGSEA. Here the CDR3 DNA reads TGCACCGTTACGAGGGTTGGCGGGGGTGACACAGATACGCAGTATTTT. It is translated as CTVTRVGGGDTDTQYF.

This clonotype was observed at least ten times. The rearrangement joins TRBV5-1 to TRBJ1-1; the D is unclear. Between the trimmed V and J ends, which lost 1 base and 0 bases, there was a span of 7 bases. Germline assignment: CDR1 SGHRS and CDR2 YFSETQ. CDR3 length equals 14 residues. CDR3 in DNA: TGCGCCAGCAGCTTGTTAGGCCTGAACACTGAAGCTTTCTTT. Translation: CASSLLGLNTEAFF.

Many counts were recorded for this clonotype. The chain combines TRBV9 with TRBJ2-7, with a tentative D call TRBD1 (6 bases). CDR3 length: 15 amino acids. Trimming cost V 2 bases and J 1 base, with 13 bases left between them. CDR1 is SGDLS and CDR2 is YYNGEE in the germline V gene. CDR3 coding DNA: TGTGCCAGCAGCGTGGACAGTTCCTCTTCCTACGAGCAGTACTTC. Its protein is CASSVDSSSSYEQYF.

As for this clonotype: This may be a read error, as it is one base from a much larger clone. The chain carries TRBV6-5 and TRBJ1-3, with D possibly TRBD1 on 5 matching bases. This CDR3 has 17 residues. CDR1 and CDR2 from the germline V gene are MNHEY and SVGAGI. Between the trimmed V and J ends, which lost 0 bases and 3 bases, there was a span of 15 bases. The CDR3, as DNA: TGTGCCAGCAGTTACTCGAAGTCCGGCAGGGATGGAAACACCATATATTTT. Residues: CASSYSKSGRDGNTIYF.

This clonotype was counted ten times or more. J is TRBJ2-1 and V is TRBV2, with 7 bases identical to TRBD1. The J segment lost 8 bases and the V segment lost 6 bases, leaving 16 bases of the junction unmatched. CDR3 size: 16 residues. Germline V gives CDR1 SNHLY, CDR2 FYNNEI. DNA of the CDR3: TGTGCCAGCAGCAGACAGGGTATTTCGGTACAGGATGAGCAGTTCTTC. This gives the protein CASSRQGISVQDEQFF.

The chain employs TRBV5-1 and TRBJ2-5; 7 bases align to TRBD1. Trimming took 2 bases from V and 5 from J; bases not matched to a gene: 9. Germline assignment: CDR1 SGHRS and CDR2 YFSETQ. The CDR3 extends over 15 amino acids. The DNA for the CDR3 is TGCGCCAGCAGCTTCCGGAGACAGGGCGGGGAGACCCAGTACTTC. Amino acids: CASSFRRQGGETQYF.

The J gene is TRBJ2-3, the V gene TRBV20-1; 7 nucleotides line up with TRBD1. V shed 3 bases, J shed 0 bases, and the junction held 3 bases outside the gene matches. Germline lookup yields CDR1 DFQATT and CDR2 SNEGSKA (reference sequence). CDR3 length: 14 amino acids. The CDR3 DNA reads as TGCAGTGCTAGTGGGGACAGAAGCACAGATACGCAGTATTTT. Protein sequence: CSASGDRSTDTQYF.

The rearrangement links TRBV28 to TRBJ2-1; tentative D call: TRBD1 (6 bases). Germline CDR1 and CDR2: MDHEN and SYDVKM. V dropped 7 bases and J dropped 5 bases, with 21 bases sitting between them. The CDR3 extends over 16 amino acids. CDR3 in DNA: TGTGCCAGCACCCCCGGTTGGGGGCGAATGAACAATGAGCAGTTCTTC. Translating it yields CASTPGWGRMNNEQFF.

This clonotype was seen only a few times. The chain combines TRBV2 with TRBJ2-6, with TRBD2 matching 7 bases. The CDR3 is 14 amino acids. V shed 5 bases and J 4 bases; nucleotides not matched to a gene: 2. Germline V CDR1 and CDR2: SNHLY, FYNNEI. In nucleotides, the CDR3 is TGTGCCAGCAGTTACGGGGGGGGGGCCAACGTCCTGACTTTC. This translates into CASSYGGGANVLTF.

This chain uses TRBV7-8 with TRBJ2-1; 9 nucleotides line up with TRBD1. With 5 bases clipped from V and 13 bases from J, the junction kept 12 bases outside the gene matches. Looked up from germline, CDR1 is SGHVS and CDR2 is FQNEAQ. The CDR3 covers 14 residues. For the CDR3, the DNA is TGTGCCAGCAGCAGACGGACAGGGGAAGAGACCCAGTTCTTC. This encodes CASSRRTGEETQFF.

This clonotype was detected ten times or more. V is TRBV29-1 and J is TRBJ2-5, with 8 bases matching TRBD1. After removal of 3 bases from V and 10 bases from J, the junction contained 10 bases not matched to a gene. This CDR3 contains 13 residues. Germline V gives CDR1 SQVTM, CDR2 ANQGSEA. The CDR3 here is CSVETDRGLGQYF. The CDR3 coding sequence is TGCAGCGTTGAGACCGACAGGGGACTGGGCCAGTACTTC.

The genes are TRBV20-1 and TRBJ2-7; D is ambiguous. V was pared by 6 bases and J by 4 bases, with 10 bases between. This CDR3 has 11 amino acids. Germline V CDR1 and CDR2: DFQATT, SNEGSKA (reference sequence). CDR3 residues: CSATKDYEQYF. The CDR3 DNA is TGCAGTGCAACAAAAGATTACGAGCAGTACTTC.

This chain links TRBV25-1 with TRBJ2-3; maybe TRBD2 (5 bases). V dropped 5 bases and J dropped 2 bases, with 14 bases sitting between them. The germline gives CDR1 MGHDK, CDR2 SYGVNS. There are 15 residues in the CDR3. The CDR3 reads CASSPGLHITDTQYF. CDR3 coding DNA: TGTGCCAGCAGTCCCGGACTGCACATCACAGATACGCAGTATTTT.

This clonotype was detected ten times or more. This rearrangement joins TRBV24-1 to TRBJ2-5; TRBD1 aligns across 9 bases. Germline V gene data show CDR1 as KGHDR and CDR2 as SFDVKD. The CDR3 contains 15 residues. V was clipped by 2 bases and J by 2 bases; unmatched bases: 2. The DNA of the CDR3 is TGTGCCACCAGTGATTCCGGGACAGGGCAAGAGACCCAGTACTTC. This translates into CATSDSGTGQETQYF.

This clonotype was seen many times. This rearrangement joins TRBV3-1 to TRBJ1-1; D possibly corresponds to TRBD1 (6 bases). From germline, CDR1 is LGHDT and CDR2 YNNKEL (reference sequence). Trimming left V 6 bases short and J 6 bases short, with 20 bases between. The CDR3 has 15 residues. The CDR3 nucleotides read TGTGCCAGCAGTACCTCGGGATGGGGGCCTGCTGAAGCTTTCTTT. This encodes CASSTSGWGPAEAFF. Variable domain in full (rest from reference TRBV3-1 and TRBJ1-1): DTAVSQTPKYLVTQMGNDKSIKCEQNLGHDTMYWYKQDSKKFLKIMFSYNNKELIINETVPNRFSPKSPDKAHLNLHINSLELGDSAVYFCASSTSGWGPAEAFFGQGTRLTVV.

In the case of this clonotype: Germline and junction disagree at one end, which may indicate a read error. The chain joins TRBV7-3 to TRBJ2-2; D not certain. Germline V gene data show CDR1 as SGHTA and CDR2 as FQGTGA. This CDR3 contains 12 residues. The CDR3: CVSSLNTGELFF. The CDR3 nucleotides read TGTGTCAGCAGCTTGAACACCGGGGAGCTGTTTTTT.

There are many counts of this clonotype. The rearrangement joins TRBV5-1 to TRBJ2-7; possibly TRBD1 or TRBD2 for D (5 bases each). The ends were cut back, 3 bases at V and 5 bases at J, with 15 bases in the middle. Germline CDR1 is SGHRS and CDR2 is YFSETQ. This CDR3 is built from 14 residues. The CDR3 sequence is CASSSLGTGNEQYF. DNA of the CDR3: TGCGCCAGCAGCTCATTAGGGACGGGGAACGAGCAGTACTTC. The full variable domain, rest sourced from reference TRBV5-1 and TRBJ2-7, is KAGVTQTPRYLIKTRGQQVTLSCSPISGHRSVSWYQQTPGQGLQFLFEYFSETQRNKGNFPGRFSGRQFSNSRSEMNVSTLELGDSALYLCASSSLGTGNEQYFGPGTRLTVT.

The rearrangement links TRBV5-6 to TRBJ1-4, with 10 bases identical to TRBD1. V gave up 5 bases and J gave up 8 bases; unmatched junction bases: 6. The germline V gene has CDR1 SGHDT and CDR2 YYEEEE. CDR3 length: 14 residues. CDR3 sequence reads: CASSFGTGDEKLFF. The CDR3 DNA is TGTGCCAGCAGTTTTGGGACAGGGGACGAAAAACTGTTTTTT.

In this sample, this clonotype turned up many times. The rearrangement uses TRBV2 and TRBJ1-1; D gene ambiguous. The CDR3 length is 14 residues. V lost 3 bases to trimming and J lost 2 bases, with 10 bases between them. The germline V gene encodes CDR1 SNHLY and CDR2 FYNNEI. The CDR3 bases are TGTGCCAGCAGTGATAGGGAGCTAAACACTGAAGCTTTCTTT. Protein sequence: CASSDRELNTEAFF.

This sequence joins TRBV30 and TRBJ2-7; a weak D match, TRBD1 (6 bases). The ends were cut back, 2 bases at V and 4 bases at J, with 15 bases in the middle. This CDR3 is built from 14 residues. The germline V gene encodes CDR1 GTSNPN and CDR2 SVGIG (reference sequence). The CDR3 DNA sequence: TGTGCCTGGAGTACAGGGCCACCTGTTTACGAGCAGTACTTC. Its protein product is CAWSTGPPVYEQYF. Based on the CDR3 plus reference TRBV30 and TRBJ2-7, the full variable domain is SQTIHQWPATLVQPVGSPLSLECTVEGTSNPNLYWYRQAAGRGLQLLFYSVGIGQISSEVPQNLSASRPQDRQFILSSKKLLLSDSGFYLCAWSTGPPVYEQYFGPGTRLTVT.

This chain uses TRBV5-1 with TRBJ2-2; 8 nucleotides match TRBD2. Per germline, CDR1 SGHRS and CDR2 YFSETQ. This CDR3 spans 17 amino acids. J lost 5 bases, V lost 4 bases, and 13 bases had no gene match. The DNA for the CDR3 is TGCGCCAGCAGCCCACTCCCGGGACTAGGGGGTACCGGGGAGCTGTTTTTT. This codes for CASSPLPGLGGTGELFF.

There are a few counts of this clonotype. The rearrangement links TRBV11-2 to TRBJ2-7, with a possible D match to TRBD2 (5 bases). V was shortened by 5 bases and J by 3 bases, with 17 bases between the two germline ends. The CDR3 extends over 15 amino acids. Germline CDR1 reads SGHAT; CDR2 reads FQNNGV. CDR3 protein: CASSQRPSRDYEQYF. As DNA, the CDR3 is TGTGCCAGCAGCCAACGTCCCTCCCGGGACTACGAGCAGTACTTC.

This chain links TRBV28 with TRBJ1-3, with 7 bases aligning to TRBD1. The germline CDR1 and CDR2 sequences are MDHEN and SYDVKM. The J segment lost 0 bases and the V segment lost 2 bases, leaving 4 bases of the junction unmatched. This CDR3 contains 16 residues. CDR3 DNA: TGTGCCAGCAGTTTACGGACAGGCCTCTCTGGAAACACCATATATTTT. Residues: CASSLRTGLSGNTIYF.